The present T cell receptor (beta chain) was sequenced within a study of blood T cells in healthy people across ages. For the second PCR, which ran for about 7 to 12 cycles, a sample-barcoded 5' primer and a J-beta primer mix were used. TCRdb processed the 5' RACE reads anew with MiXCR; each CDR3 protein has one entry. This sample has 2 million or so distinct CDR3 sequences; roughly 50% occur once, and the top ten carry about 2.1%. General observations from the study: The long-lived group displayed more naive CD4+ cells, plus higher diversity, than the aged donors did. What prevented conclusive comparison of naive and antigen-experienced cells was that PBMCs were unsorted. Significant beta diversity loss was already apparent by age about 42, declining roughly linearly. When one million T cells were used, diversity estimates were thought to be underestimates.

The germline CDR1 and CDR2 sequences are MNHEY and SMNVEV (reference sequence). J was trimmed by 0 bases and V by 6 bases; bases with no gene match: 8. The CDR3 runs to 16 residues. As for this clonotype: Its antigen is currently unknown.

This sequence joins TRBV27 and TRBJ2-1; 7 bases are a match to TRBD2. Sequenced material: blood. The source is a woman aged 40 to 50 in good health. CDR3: CASRRSGGSSYNEQFF. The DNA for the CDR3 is TGTGCCAGCAGACGATCCGGGGGGAGCTCCTACAATGAGCAGTTCTTC.